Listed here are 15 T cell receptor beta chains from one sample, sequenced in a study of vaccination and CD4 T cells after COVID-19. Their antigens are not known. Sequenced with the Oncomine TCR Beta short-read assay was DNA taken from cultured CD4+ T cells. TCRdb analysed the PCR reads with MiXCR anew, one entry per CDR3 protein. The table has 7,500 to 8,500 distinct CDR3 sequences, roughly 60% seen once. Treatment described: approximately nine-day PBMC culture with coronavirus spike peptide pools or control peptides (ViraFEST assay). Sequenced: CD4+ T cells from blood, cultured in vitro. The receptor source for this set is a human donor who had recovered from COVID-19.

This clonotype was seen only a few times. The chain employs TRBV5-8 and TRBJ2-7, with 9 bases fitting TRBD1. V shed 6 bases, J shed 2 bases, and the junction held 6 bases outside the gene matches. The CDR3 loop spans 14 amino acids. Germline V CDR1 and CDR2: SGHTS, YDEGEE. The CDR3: CASTRTGATYEQYF. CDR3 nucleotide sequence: TGTGCCAGCACCAGGACAGGGGCCACCTACGAGCAGTACTTC.

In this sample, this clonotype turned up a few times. The CDR3: CASSFGRRSYEQYF. CDR3 DNA sequence: TGTGCCAGCAGCTTCGGACGAAGGTCCTACGAGCAGTACTTC. V usage is TRBV11-3 and J usage is TRBJ2-7, with unresolved D. Trimming left V 3 bases short and J 1 base short, with 10 bases between. This CDR3 contains 14 residues. Germline CDR1 reads SGHNT; CDR2 reads YENEEA. Filled out from reference TRBV11-3 and TRBJ2-7, the complete variable domain reads EAGVVQSPRYKIIEKKQPVAFWCNPISGHNTLYWYLQNLGQGPELLIRYENEEAVDDSQLPKDRFSAERLKGVDSTLKIQPAELGDSAVYLCASSFGRRSYEQYFGPGTRLTVT.

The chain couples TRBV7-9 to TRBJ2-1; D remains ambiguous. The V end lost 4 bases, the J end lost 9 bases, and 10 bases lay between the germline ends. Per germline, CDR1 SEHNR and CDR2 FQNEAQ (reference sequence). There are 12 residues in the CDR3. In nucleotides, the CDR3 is TGTGCCAGCAGCTCAACGAGGTCTGAGCAGTTCTTC. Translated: CASSSTRSEQFF.

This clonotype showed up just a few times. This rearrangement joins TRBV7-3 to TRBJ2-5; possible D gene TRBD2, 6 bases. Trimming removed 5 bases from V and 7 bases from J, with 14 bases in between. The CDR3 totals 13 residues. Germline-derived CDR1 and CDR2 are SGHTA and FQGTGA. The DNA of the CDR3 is TGTGCCAGCAGCCTCAGCTCCGGGGGGACCCAGTACTTC. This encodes CASSLSSGGTQYF.

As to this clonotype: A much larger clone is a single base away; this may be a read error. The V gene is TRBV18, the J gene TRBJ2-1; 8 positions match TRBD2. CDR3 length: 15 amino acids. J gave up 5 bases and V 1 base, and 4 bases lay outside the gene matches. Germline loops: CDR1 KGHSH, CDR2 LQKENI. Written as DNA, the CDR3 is TGTGCCAGCTCACCACAGCGGGGGAGCCACAATGAGCAGTTCTTC. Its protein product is CASSPQRGSHNEQFF.

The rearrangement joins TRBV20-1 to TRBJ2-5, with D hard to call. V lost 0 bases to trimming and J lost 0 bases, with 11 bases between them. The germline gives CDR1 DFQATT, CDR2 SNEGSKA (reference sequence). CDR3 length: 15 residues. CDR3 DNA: TGCAGTGCTAGAGATTTGGGGTCGTACCAAGAGACCCAGTACTTC. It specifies CSARDLGSYQETQYF.

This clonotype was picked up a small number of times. CDR3 region: CSVYPGQARNTEAFF. The CDR3, as DNA: TGCAGTGTTTACCCGGGACAGGCAAGGAACACTGAAGCTTTCTTT. The rearrangement joins TRBV20-1 to TRBJ1-1; 8 bases are shared with TRBD1. J was trimmed by 1 base and V by 7 bases; bases with no gene match: 11. The length of the CDR3 is 15 residues. CDR1 is DFQATT, CDR2 SNEGSKA, per germline (reference sequence).

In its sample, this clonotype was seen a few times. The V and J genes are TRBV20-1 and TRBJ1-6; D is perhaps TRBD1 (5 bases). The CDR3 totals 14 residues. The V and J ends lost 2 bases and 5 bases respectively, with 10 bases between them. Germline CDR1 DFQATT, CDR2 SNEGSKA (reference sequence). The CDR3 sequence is CSARPGTNNSPLHF. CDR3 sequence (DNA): TGCAGTGCTAGACCGGGGACCAATAATTCACCCCTCCACTTT.

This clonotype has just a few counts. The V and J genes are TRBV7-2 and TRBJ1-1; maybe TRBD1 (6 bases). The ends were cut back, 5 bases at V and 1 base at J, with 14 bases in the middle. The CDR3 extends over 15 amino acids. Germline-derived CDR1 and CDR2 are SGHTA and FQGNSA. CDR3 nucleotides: TGTGCCAGCAGCGCTGACCAGGGGAGGAACACTGAAGCTTTCTTT. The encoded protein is CASSADQGRNTEAFF.

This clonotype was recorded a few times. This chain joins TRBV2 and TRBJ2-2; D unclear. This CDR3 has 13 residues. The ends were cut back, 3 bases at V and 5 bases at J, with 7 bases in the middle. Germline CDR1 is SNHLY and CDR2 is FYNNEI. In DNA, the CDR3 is TGTGCCAGCAGTGATTCAGTAACCGGGGAGCTGTTTTTT. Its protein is CASSDSVTGELFF.

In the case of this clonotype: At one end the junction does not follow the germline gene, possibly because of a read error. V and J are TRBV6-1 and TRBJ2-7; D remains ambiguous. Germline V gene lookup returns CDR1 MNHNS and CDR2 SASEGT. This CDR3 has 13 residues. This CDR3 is CVSRRVDSYEQYF. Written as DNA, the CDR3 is TGTGTCAGCCGCCGGGTCGATTCCTACGAGCAGTACTTC.

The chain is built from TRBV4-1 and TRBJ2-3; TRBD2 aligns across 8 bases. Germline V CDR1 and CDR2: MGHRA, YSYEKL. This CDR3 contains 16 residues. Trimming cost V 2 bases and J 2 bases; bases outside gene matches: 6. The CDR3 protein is CASSQHQRESTDTQYF. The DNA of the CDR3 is TGCGCCAGCAGCCAACACCAGCGGGAGTCCACAGATACGCAGTATTTT.

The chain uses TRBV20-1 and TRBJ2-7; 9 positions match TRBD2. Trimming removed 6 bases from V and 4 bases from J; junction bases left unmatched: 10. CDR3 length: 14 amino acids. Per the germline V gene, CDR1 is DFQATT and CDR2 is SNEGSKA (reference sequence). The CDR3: CSAEDLAGTYEQYF. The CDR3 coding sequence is TGCAGTGCCGAGGACCTAGCGGGGACGTACGAGCAGTACTTC.

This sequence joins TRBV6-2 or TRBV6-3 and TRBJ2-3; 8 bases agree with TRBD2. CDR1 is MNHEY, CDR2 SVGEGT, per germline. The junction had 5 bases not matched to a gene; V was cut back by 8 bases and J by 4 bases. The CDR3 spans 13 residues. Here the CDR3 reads CASAGGRPDTQYF. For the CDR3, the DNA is TGTGCCAGCGCGGGGGGCCGCCCAGATACGCAGTATTTT.

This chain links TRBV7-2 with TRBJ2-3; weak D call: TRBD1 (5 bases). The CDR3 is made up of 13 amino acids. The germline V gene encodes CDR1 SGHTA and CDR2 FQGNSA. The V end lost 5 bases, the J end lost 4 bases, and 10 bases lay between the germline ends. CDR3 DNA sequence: TGTGCCAGCAGCCCCGTAGGGGCAGATACGCAGTATTTT. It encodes CASSPVGADTQYF.